A selection of T cell receptor beta chains follows, all from one sample in a study of T cell responses to AZD1222 COVID-19 vaccine. Clones were read by immunoSEQ multiplex PCR, and TCRdb kept only the in-frame ones, dropping some. The repertoire holds about 130,000 clones, with 89% as singletons. The sequencing here drew on peripheral blood, taken 28 days after the second AZD1222 dose. The receptors shown here come from an adult who received the AZD1222 COVID-19 vaccine. Each CDR3 is given with its conserved first and last residue. The order of the fields is clone size, J gene, D gene, V gene, CDR3 protein, CDR3 DNA. D genes are given only for firm matches. Not all rows give a size; the values are once, few, many and, for expanded clones, a class.

>.|TRBJ1-1|.|TRBV30
CAWSTGSYSEAFF
TGTGCCTGGAGTACAGGGTCGTACTCTGAAGCTTTCTTT
>.|TRBJ1-2|.|TRBV14
CASSQSRWTGYTF
TGTGCCAGCAGCCAGTCTCGGTGGACGGGCTACACCTTC
>.|TRBJ2-5|.|TRBV9
CASSVGQGGETQYF
TGTGCCAGCAGCGTAGGTCAAGGAGGTGAGACCCAGTACTTC
>.|TRBJ1-2|.|TRBV5-6
CASSLEGWGYTF
TGTGCCAGCAGCTTGGAGGGTTGGGGCTACACCTTC
>.|TRBJ1-1|.|TRBV18
CASSPNSQGWITEAFF
TGTGCCAGCTCACCAAATTCACAGGGTTGGATCACTGAAGCTTTCTTT
>.|TRBJ2-1|.|TRBV7-8
CASSLDGSAYNEQFF
TGTGCCAGCAGCTTAGACGGGAGTGCCTACAATGAGCAGTTCTTC
>.|TRBJ1-5|TRBD1|TRBV3-1/TRBV3-2
CASSFGQGGSGQPQHF
TGTGCCAGCAGCTTCGGACAGGGAGGCAGCGGTCAGCCCCAGCATTTT
>.|TRBJ1-5|.|TRBV19
CASSIGLVVGNQPQHF
TGTGCCAGTAGTATAGGGTTGGTAGTGGGCAATCAGCCCCAGCATTTT
>.|TRBJ1-1|TRBD1|TRBV9
CASSVSWGQQNTEAFF
TGTGCCAGCAGCGTATCCTGGGGACAGCAGAACACTGAAGCTTTCTTT
>.|TRBJ2-1|TRBD1|TRBV3-1/TRBV3-2
CASSQEAGGVNYNEQFF
TGTGCCAGCAGCCAAGAAGCAGGGGGCGTTAACTACAATGAGCAGTTCTTC
>.|TRBJ1-1|.|TRBV30
CAWSGQVEAFF
TGTGCCTGGAGTGGCCAGGTTGAAGCTTTCTTT
>.|TRBJ2-4|.|TRBV2
CASSEGGGLDIQYF
TGTGCCAGCAGTGAGGGAGGGGGGCTGGACATTCAGTACTTC
>once|TRBJ1-6|.|TRBV2
CASRGTFSYNSPLHF
TGTGCCAGCAGGGGGACATTCTCCTATAATTCACCCCTCCACTTT
>.|TRBJ1-4|TRBD1|TRBV4-2
CASSQDGQGGGEKLFF
TGTGCCAGCAGCCAAGATGGGCAAGGGGGCGGCGAAAAACTGTTTTTT
>.|TRBJ1-2|TRBD1|TRBV25-1
CASTQQGRDGYTF
TGTGCCAGCACACAACAGGGGAGGGATGGCTACACCTTC
>.|TRBJ1-1|.|TRBV5-1
CASAQAVNTEAFF
TGCGCCAGCGCACAGGCGGTGAACACTGAAGCTTTCTTT
>.|TRBJ1-2|.|TRBV19
CASSIGRPGVDGYTF
TGTGCCAGTAGTATAGGACGCCCGGGGGTCGATGGCTACACCTTC
>.|TRBJ1-1|TRBD1|TRBV18
CASSLQGQVNTEAFF
TGTGCCAGCTCACTTCAAGGACAGGTGAACACTGAAGCTTTCTTT
>few|TRBJ2-2|TRBD2|TRBV27
CASSLSGLAGGYTGELFF
TGTGCCAGCAGTTTGTCGGGACTAGCGGGGGGGTACACCGGGGAGCTGTTTTTT
>.|TRBJ1-1|TRBD1|TRBV5-4
CASSSWTGGGTEAFF
TGTGCCAGCAGCTCTTGGACAGGGGGAGGCACTGAAGCTTTCTTT
>.|TRBJ1-5|.|TRBV27
CASSSAITGGQPQHF
TGTGCCAGCAGTTCCGCCATCACGGGGGGGCAGCCCCAGCATTTT
>.|TRBJ2-7|.|TRBV5-1
CASSPSFREQYF
TGCGCCAGCAGCCCCTCCTTCCGAGAGCAGTACTTC